The source of this T cell receptor (beta chain) is a study of early T cells in non-severe SARS-CoV-2 infection. V shed 1 base and J 3 bases; nucleotides not matched to a gene: 7. The CDR3 totals 16 residues. CDR1 and CDR2 (germline): DFQATT, SNEGSKA (reference sequence). TCRdb itself ran the 5' RACE reads through MiXCR, one entry per CDR3 protein. The sample records 70,000 or so distinct CDR3 sequences, roughly 11% being singletons. There are a few counts of this clonotype. V gene TRBV20-1 combines with J gene TRBJ2-1, with 9 positions matching TRBD2. Sequencing input: whole blood. The source of this sequence is an adult who was a healthcare worker with PCR-confirmed SARS-CoV-2 infection or an uninfected control (not recorded which). The CDR3 region has the DNA TGCAGTGCTAGAGCCAAAGCGGGAGGCTTCTACAATGAGCAGTTCTTC. It encodes CSARAKAGGFYNEQFF.